This entry lists 18 T cell receptor beta chains sequenced from one sample in a study of T cells in Graves' hyperthyroidism and ophthalmopathy. TCR beta CDR3 sequences were amplified from RNA transcripts. The HTBI primer set was used in a first-round RT-PCR of the TCR CDR3. TCRdb recomputed calls from the multiplex PCR reads with MiXCR, one row per CDR3 protein. The sample shows around 260,000 distinct CDR3 sequences, less than 30% of them seen only once. Specimen: blood. The receptors here all came from a man between 40 and 49 years old with Graves' hyperthyroidism that later progressed to Graves' ophthalmopathy.

V and J are TRBV24-1 and TRBJ1-5; D is unresolved. From germline, CDR1 is KGHDR and CDR2 SFDVKD. CDR3 length: 19 residues. Deletions cut 1 base from V and 0 bases from J, with 18 bases between. CDR3 region: CATSDLGPYKVYSNQPQHF. The CDR3 nucleotides read TGTGCCACCAGTGATTTAGGCCCCTATAAAGTTTATAGCAATCAGCCCCAGCATTTT.

On this clonotype itself: This could be a read error, since a much larger clone is one nucleotide away. This chain joins TRBV10-3 and TRBJ1-1; D may be TRBD1 (5 bases). The germline gives CDR1 ENHRY, CDR2 SYGVKD. This CDR3 region has 16 residues. In nucleotides, the CDR3 is TGTGCCACGCGCTTGGCGACAGTTTCCCAGAACGCTGAAGCTTCCTTT. Protein sequence: CATRLATVSQNAEASF.

This clonotype showed up many times. The genes are TRBV2 and TRBJ2-3, with D unclear. Trimming cost V 7 bases and J 4 bases, with 15 bases left between them. This CDR3 is 14 amino acids long. Germline V gene data show CDR1 as SNHLY and CDR2 as FYNNEI. The CDR3 DNA is TGTGCCAGCAAATTTTCTAGTCAATCAGATACGCAGTATTTT. Its protein is CASKFSSQSDTQYF.

This clonotype was recorded many times. The chain joins TRBV7-6 to TRBJ2-7; D is ambiguous. V dropped 5 bases and J dropped 3 bases, with 17 bases sitting between them. This CDR3 comprises 15 residues. Germline CDR1 is SGHVS and CDR2 is FNYEAQ. DNA of the CDR3: TGTGCCAGCAGCCTTCGGACGGATCTAGGCTACGAGCAGTACTTC. Its translation is CASSLRTDLGYEQYF.

This chain links TRBV6-1 with TRBJ2-7; maybe TRBD1 (5 bases). Trimming shortened V by 4 bases and J by 6 bases, and 16 bases separated the two germline ends. Germline values: CDR1 MNHNS, CDR2 SASEGT. The CDR3 consists of 14 residues. The chain's CDR3 is CASSAGLQGSEQYF. CDR3 DNA: TGTGCCAGCAGTGCCGGTCTCCAGGGATCCGAGCAGTACTTC.

This clonotype was picked up many times. This chain joins TRBV19 and TRBJ1-1, with 8 bases identical to TRBD1. The CDR3 is made up of 19 amino acids. Germline V gene sequence: CDR1 LNHDA, CDR2 SQIVND (reference sequence). J lost 0 bases, V lost 1 base, and 13 bases had no gene match. In DNA, the CDR3 is TGTGCCAGTAGTATAGCGGCCCCGGACAGGGTGGGGATGAACACTGAAGCTTTCTTT. Translating gives CASSIAAPDRVGMNTEAFF.

This clonotype was observed at least ten times. The chain has TRBV5-1 and TRBJ1-1; possible D gene TRBD1, 5 bases. Germline V lookup: CDR1 SGHRS, CDR2 YFSETQ. The length of the CDR3 is 14 residues. Between the trimmed V and J ends, which lost 0 bases and 7 bases, there was a span of 13 bases. CDR3 sequence reads: CASSLDGARVEAFF. CDR3 bases: TGCGCCAGCAGCTTGGATGGGGCGCGGGTTGAAGCTTTCTTT.

J is TRBJ1-2 and V is TRBV6-2 or TRBV6-3; the D is unclear. CDR1 and CDR2 from the germline V gene are MNHEY and SVGEGT. Trimming pared 6 bases from V and 8 bases from J, leaving 10 bases between. The CDR3 runs 11 residues. The CDR3, as DNA: TGTGCCAGCAGCGTTATGGGGGGCTACACCTTC. It encodes CASSVMGGYTF.

This clonotype was detected ten times or more. The chain has TRBV5-1 and TRBJ2-7, with TRBD1 matching 9 bases. Germline V CDR1 and CDR2: SGHRS, YFSETQ. The trim removed 4 bases at V and 3 bases at J, leaving 5 bases unmatched. The CDR3 covers 14 residues. The CDR3 DNA reads TGCGCCAGCAGCCCCCGGACAGGGGACTACGAGCAGTACTTC. Protein: CASSPRTGDYEQYF. The full variable domain, with the rest looked up from reference TRBV5-1 and TRBJ2-7, is KAGVTQTPRYLIKTRGQQVTLSCSPISGHRSVSWYQQTPGQGLQFLFEYFSETQRNKGNFPGRFSGRQFSNSRSEMNVSTLELGDSALYLCASSPRTGDYEQYFGPGTRLTVT.

The chain recombines TRBV20-1 with TRBJ2-5; 8 bases align to TRBD2. Germline loops: CDR1 DFQATT, CDR2 SNEGSKA (reference sequence). The V segment lost 5 bases and the J segment 9 bases; nucleotides outside the gene matches: 14. This CDR3 has 14 amino acids. CDR3 coding DNA: TGCAGTGCTCCCTTGCCGGGAGGGGAGTTGGCCCAGTACTTC. It specifies CSAPLPGGELAQYF.

Many counts were recorded for this clonotype. The chain employs TRBV28 and TRBJ2-5; perhaps D is TRBD1 or TRBD2 (6 bases each). Germline lookup yields CDR1 MDHEN and CDR2 SYDVKM. V gave up 6 bases and J gave up 2 bases, with 13 bases separating them. The CDR3 loop spans 14 amino acids. The CDR3 DNA reads as TGTGCCAGCAGCTCCGGGGGCGGTCAAGAGACCCAGTACTTC. Translated: CASSSGGGQETQYF.

Ten or more counts support this clonotype. The chain links TRBV27 to TRBJ2-7, with 12 bases lining up with TRBD1. The trim removed 6 bases at V and 3 bases at J, leaving 3 bases unmatched. The CDR3 length is 14 residues. Germline V CDR1 and CDR2: MNHEY, SMNVEV (reference sequence). CDR3 sequence: CASRGTGGRYEQYF. CDR3 DNA sequence: TGTGCCAGCAGGGGGACAGGGGGCCGCTACGAGCAGTACTTC.

The V call is TRBV7-2, the J call TRBJ2-7; D remains unclear. The CDR3 is 13 amino acids. The V gene's germline CDR1 is SGHTA and CDR2 FQGNSA. V shed 5 bases and J shed 2 bases, with 10 bases lying between them. The CDR3 protein is CASSPIPTYEQYF. The CDR3 DNA sequence: TGTGCCAGCAGCCCTATACCGACCTACGAGCAGTACTTC.

CDR3 DNA: TGCGCCAGCAGTGACAGGGGAGAGGATGGCTACACCTTC. This encodes CASSDRGEDGYTF. The V call is TRBV10-1, the J call TRBJ1-2, with D possibly TRBD1 on 6 matching bases. The germline V gene has CDR1 WNHNN and CDR2 SYGVQD (reference sequence). This CDR3 region has 13 residues. Trimming removed 3 bases at V and 6 bases at J, with 11 bases between.

The rearrangement joins TRBV6-1 to TRBJ1-5; D perhaps matches TRBD1 (5 bases). The germline CDR1 and CDR2 sequences are MNHNS and SASEGT. V shed 2 bases and J shed 5 bases, with 7 bases lying between them. The CDR3 consists of 13 residues. The CDR3 DNA is TGTGCCAGCAGTGAACAGGGAGATCAGCCCCAGCATTTT. Translated, it gives CASSEQGDQPQHF.

This sequence joins TRBV6-1 and TRBJ2-7; 12 bases are a match to TRBD2. This CDR3 is 16 amino acids long. V trimming: 6 bases; J trimming: 2 bases; junction bases outside the gene matches: 8. The germline V gene has CDR1 MNHNS and CDR2 SASEGT. CDR3 coding DNA: TGTGCCAGCAGCCAATGGACTAGCGGGGAAACCTACGAGCAGTACTTC. Translation gives CASSQWTSGETYEQYF.

This clonotype was picked up many times. The chain couples TRBV18 to TRBJ1-2; D possibly corresponds to TRBD1 (6 bases). The germline V gene encodes CDR1 KGHSH and CDR2 LQKENI. This CDR3 has 14 residues. The V end was cut by 1 base, the J end by 4 bases, with 10 bases between. The CDR3 region is CASSPRTETYGYTF. Written as DNA, the CDR3 is TGTGCCAGCTCACCACGGACAGAAACCTATGGCTACACCTTC.

This clonotype has a count of ten or more. This rearrangement joins TRBV12-3 or TRBV12-4 to TRBJ2-7; the D gene is possibly TRBD2 (6 bases). V was cut by 0 bases and J by 2 bases, with 17 bases left in between. The CDR3 contains 17 residues. CDR3 residues: CASSLAGKTSGTYEQYF. CDR3 nucleotides: TGTGCCAGCAGTTTAGCGGGGAAGACTAGTGGGACCTACGAGCAGTACTTC.